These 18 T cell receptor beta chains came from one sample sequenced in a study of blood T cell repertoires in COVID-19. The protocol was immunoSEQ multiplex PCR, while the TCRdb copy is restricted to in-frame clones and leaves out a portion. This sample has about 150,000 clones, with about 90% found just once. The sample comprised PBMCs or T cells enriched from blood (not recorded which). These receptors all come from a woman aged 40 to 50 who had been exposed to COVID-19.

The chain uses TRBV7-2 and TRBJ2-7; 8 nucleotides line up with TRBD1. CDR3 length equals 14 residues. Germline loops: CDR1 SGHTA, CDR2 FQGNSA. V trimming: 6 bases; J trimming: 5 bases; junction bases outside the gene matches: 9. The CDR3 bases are TGTGCCAGCAGTCGACAGGGGAGGTCGAACGAGCAGTACTTC. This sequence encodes CASSRQGRSNEQYF.

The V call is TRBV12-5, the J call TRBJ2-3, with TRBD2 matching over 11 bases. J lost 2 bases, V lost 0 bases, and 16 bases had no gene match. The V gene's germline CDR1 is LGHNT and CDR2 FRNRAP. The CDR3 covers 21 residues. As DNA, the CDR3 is TGTGCTAGTGGTTTGGTACTAGGAGGCAGGGGGACTAGCGGATCCACAGATACGCAGTATTTT. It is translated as CASGLVLGGRGTSGSTDTQYF. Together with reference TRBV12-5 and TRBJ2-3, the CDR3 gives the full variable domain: DARVTQTPRHKVTEMGQEVTMRCQPILGHNTVFWYRQTMMQGLELLAYFRNRAPLDDSGMPKDRFSAEMPDATLATLKIQPSEPRDSAVYFCASGLVLGGRGTSGSTDTQYFGPGTRLTVL.

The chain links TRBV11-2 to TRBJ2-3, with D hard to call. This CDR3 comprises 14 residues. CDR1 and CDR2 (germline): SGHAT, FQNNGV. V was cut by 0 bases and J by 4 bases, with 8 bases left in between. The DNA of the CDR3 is TGTGCCAGCAGCTTAGACTACCAGGCAGATACGCAGTATTTT. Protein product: CASSLDYQADTQYF.

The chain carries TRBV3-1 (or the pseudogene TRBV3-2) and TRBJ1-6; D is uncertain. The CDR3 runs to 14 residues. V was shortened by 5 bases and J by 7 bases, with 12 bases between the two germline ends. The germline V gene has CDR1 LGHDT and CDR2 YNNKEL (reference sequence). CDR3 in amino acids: CASSTRLGNSPLHF. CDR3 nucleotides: TGTGCCAGCAGCACGAGACTCGGGAATTCACCCCTCCACTTT.

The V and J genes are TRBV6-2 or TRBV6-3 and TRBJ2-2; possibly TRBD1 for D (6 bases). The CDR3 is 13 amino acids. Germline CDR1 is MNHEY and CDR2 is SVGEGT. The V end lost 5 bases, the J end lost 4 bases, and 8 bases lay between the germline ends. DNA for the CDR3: TGTGCCAGCAGTGCAGGGGCCACCGGGGAGCTGTTTTTT. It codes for CASSAGATGELFF.

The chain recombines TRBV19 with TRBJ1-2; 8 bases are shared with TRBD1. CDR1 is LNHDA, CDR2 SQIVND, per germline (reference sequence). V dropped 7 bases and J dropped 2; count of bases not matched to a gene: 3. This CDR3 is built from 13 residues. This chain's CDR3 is CASTGTGNYGYTF. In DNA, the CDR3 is TGTGCCAGTACTGGGACAGGAAACTATGGCTACACCTTC.

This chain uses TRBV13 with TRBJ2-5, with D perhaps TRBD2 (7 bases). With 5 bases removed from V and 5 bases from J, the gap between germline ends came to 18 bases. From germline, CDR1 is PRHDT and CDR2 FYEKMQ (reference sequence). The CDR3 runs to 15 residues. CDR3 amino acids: CASSQTYREGETQYF. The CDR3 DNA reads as TGTGCCAGCAGCCAAACATACAGGGAGGGGGAGACCCAGTACTTC.

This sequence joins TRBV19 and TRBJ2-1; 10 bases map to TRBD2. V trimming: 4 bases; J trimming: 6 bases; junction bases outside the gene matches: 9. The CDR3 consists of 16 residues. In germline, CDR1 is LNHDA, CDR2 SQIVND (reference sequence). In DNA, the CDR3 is TGTGCCAGTAGTACGCAGCGGGAGGGCCGGTCCAATGAGCAGTTCTTC. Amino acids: CASSTQREGRSNEQFF.

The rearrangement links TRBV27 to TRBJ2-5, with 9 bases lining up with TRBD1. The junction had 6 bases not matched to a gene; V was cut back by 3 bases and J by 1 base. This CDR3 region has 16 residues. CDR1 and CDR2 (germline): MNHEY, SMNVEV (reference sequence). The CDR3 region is CASSFGGGQGQETQYF. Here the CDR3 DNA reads TGTGCCAGCAGTTTTGGGGGGGGACAGGGCCAAGAGACCCAGTACTTC.

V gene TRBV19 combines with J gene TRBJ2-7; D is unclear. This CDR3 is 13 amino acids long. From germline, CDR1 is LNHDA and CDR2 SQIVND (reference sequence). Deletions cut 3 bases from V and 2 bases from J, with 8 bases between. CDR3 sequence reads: CASSITAPYEQYF. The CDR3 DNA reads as TGTGCCAGTAGTATTACAGCACCCTACGAGCAGTACTTC. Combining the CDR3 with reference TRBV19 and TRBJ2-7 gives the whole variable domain DGGITQSPKYLFRKEGQNVTLSCEQNLNHDAMYWYRQDPGQGLRLIYYSQIVNDFQKGDIAEGYSVSREKKESFPLTVTSAQKNPTAFYLCASSITAPYEQYFGPGTRLTVT.

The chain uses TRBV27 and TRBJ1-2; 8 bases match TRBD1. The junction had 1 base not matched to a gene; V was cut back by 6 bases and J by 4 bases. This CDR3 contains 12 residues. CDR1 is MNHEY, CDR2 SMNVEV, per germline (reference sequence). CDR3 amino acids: CASRQGVYGYTF. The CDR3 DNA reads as TGTGCCAGCAGACAGGGGGTCTATGGCTACACCTTC.

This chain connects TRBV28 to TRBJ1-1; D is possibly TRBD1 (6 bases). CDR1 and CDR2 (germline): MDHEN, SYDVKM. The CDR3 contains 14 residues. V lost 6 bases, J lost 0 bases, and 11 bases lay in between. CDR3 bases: TGTGCCAGCAGCAGGACAGACATGAACACTGAAGCTTTCTTT. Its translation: CASSRTDMNTEAFF.

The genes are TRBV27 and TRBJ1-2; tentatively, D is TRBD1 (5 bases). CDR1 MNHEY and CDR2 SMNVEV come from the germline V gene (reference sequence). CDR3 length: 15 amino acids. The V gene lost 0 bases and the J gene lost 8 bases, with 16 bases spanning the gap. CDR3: CASSLSEGIGYGYTF. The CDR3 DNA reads TGTGCCAGCAGTTTATCGGAGGGGATAGGTTACGGCTACACCTTC.

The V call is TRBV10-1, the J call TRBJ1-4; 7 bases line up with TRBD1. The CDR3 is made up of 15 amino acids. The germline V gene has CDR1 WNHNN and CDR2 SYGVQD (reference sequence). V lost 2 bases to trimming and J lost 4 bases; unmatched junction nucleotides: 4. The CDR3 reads CASSEIQGGNEKLFF. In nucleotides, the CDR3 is TGCGCCAGCAGTGAGATCCAGGGGGGTAATGAAAAACTGTTTTTT.

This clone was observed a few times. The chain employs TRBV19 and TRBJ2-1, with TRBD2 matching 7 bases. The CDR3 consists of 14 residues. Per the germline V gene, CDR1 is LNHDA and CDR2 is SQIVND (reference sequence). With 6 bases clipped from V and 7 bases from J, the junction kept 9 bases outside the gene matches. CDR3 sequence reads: CASRLAHNLNEQFF. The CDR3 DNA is TGTGCCAGTAGACTAGCGCACAATTTGAATGAGCAGTTCTTC.

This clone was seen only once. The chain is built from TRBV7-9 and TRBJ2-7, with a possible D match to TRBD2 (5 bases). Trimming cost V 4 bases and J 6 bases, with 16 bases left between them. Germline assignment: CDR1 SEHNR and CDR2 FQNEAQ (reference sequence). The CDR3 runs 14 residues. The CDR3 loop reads CASSWLGIRGEQYF. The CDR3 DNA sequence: TGTGCCAGCAGCTGGCTCGGGATCCGGGGCGAGCAGTACTTC. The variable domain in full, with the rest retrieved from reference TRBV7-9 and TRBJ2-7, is DTGVSQNPRHKITKRGQNVTFRCDPISEHNRLYWYRQTLGQGPEFLTYFQNEAQLEKSRLLSDRFSAERPKGSFSTLEIQRTEQGDSAMYLCASSWLGIRGEQYFGPGTRLTVT.

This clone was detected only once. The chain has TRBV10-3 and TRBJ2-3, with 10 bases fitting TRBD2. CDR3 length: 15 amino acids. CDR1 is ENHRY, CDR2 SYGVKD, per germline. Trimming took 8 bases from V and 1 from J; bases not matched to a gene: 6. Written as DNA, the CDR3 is TGTGCCATCGGCTCCGGGACTAGCGGCACAGATACGCAGTATTTT. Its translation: CAIGSGTSGTDTQYF.

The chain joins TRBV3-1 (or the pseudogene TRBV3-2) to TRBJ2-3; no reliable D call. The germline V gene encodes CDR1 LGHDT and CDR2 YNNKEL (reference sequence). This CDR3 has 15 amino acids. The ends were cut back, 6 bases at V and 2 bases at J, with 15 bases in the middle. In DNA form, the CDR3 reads TGTGCCAGCAGACCTACGACTTCCCCCACAGATACGCAGTATTTT. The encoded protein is CASRPTTSPTDTQYF.